This TCR beta chain was observed in a study of blood T cell repertoires in COVID-19. On the study more broadly: Acute-phase and convalescent COVID-19 samples originated in the United States, Italy and Spain.

Losses at the gene ends were 5 bases for V and 4 bases for J; bases not matched to a gene: 10. Germline loops: CDR1 SGHNT, CDR2 YENEEA. This CDR3 is 16 amino acids long. TCRdb keeps only in-frame clones here, not all; method: immunoSEQ multiplex PCR. The table includes roughly 66,000 clones, approximately 90% detected once. V gene TRBV11-3 combines with J gene TRBJ2-5; TRBD1 agrees at 10 bases. The receptor was derived from a human donor in a cohort sampled during active COVID-19. Sequencing was performed on peripheral blood. The CDR3 loop is CASSLGTGASLETQYF. The CDR3 DNA is TGTGCCAGCAGCCTCGGGACAGGGGCCAGTCTAGAGACCCAGTACTTC.